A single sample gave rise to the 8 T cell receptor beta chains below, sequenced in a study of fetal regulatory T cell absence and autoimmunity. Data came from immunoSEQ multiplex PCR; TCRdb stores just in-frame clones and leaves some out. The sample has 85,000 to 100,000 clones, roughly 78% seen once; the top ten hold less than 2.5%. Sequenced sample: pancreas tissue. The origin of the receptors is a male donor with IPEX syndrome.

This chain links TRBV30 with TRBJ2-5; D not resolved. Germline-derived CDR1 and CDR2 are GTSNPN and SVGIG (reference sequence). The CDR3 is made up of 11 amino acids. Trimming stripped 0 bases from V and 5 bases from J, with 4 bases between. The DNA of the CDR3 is TGTGCCTGGAGTGTATGGGAGACCCAGTACTTC. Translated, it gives CAWSVWETQYF.

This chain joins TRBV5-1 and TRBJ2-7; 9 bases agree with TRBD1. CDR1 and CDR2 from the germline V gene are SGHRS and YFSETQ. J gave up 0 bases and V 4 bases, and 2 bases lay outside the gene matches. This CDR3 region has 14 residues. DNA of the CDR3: TGCGCCAGCAGCATGACAGGGGGCTCCTACGAGCAGTACTTC. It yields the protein CASSMTGGSYEQYF. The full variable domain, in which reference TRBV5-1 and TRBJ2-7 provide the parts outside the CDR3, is KAGVTQTPRYLIKTRGQQVTLSCSPISGHRSVSWYQQTPGQGLQFLFEYFSETQRNKGNFPGRFSGRQFSNSRSEMNVSTLELGDSALYLCASSMTGGSYEQYFGPGTRLTVT.

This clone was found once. The CDR3 nucleotides are TGTGCCATCAGCGACGGCTTGGGACTAGCCCAAGAGACCCAGTACTTC. It translates to CAISDGLGLAQETQYF. The V and J genes are TRBV10-3 and TRBJ2-5; 9 nucleotides line up with TRBD2. CDR1 is ENHRY, CDR2 SYGVKD, per germline. The CDR3 sequence is 16 residues long. The V gene end was trimmed by 6 bases and the J gene end by 1 base; junction bases not matched to a gene: 9.

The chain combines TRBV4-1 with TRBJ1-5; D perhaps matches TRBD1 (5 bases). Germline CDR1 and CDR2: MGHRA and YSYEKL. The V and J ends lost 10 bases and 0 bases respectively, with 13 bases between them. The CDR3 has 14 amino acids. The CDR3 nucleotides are TGCGCCACCTCAACAGGCTATAGCAATCAGCCCCAGCATTTT. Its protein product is CATSTGYSNQPQHF.

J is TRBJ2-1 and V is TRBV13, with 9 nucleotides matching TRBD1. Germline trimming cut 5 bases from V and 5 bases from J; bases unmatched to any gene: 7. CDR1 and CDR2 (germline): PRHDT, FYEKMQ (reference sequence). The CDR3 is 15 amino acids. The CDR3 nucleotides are TGTGCCAGCAGCCCCCGGACAGGGGCCCACAATGAGCAGTTCTTC. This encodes CASSPRTGAHNEQFF. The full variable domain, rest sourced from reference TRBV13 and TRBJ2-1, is AAGVIQSPRHLIKEKRETATLKCYPIPRHDTVYWYQQGPGQDPQFLISFYEKMQSDKGSIPDRFSAQQFSDYHSELNMSSLELGDSALYFCASSPRTGAHNEQFFGPGTRLTVL.

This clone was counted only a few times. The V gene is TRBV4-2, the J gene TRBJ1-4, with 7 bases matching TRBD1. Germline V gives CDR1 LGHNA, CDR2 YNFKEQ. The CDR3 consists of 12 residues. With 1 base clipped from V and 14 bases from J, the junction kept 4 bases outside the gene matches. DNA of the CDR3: TGTGCCAGCAGCCAAGGCAGCAGGGGGCTGTTTTTT. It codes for CASSQGSRGLFF.

DNA for the CDR3: TGTGCCACCACCACGGGACAGGGTTTCTATGGCTACACCTTC. Residues: CATTTGQGFYGYTF. The chain couples TRBV5-6 to TRBJ1-2; TRBD1 matches 9 bases. From germline, CDR1 is SGHDT and CDR2 YYEEEE. J lost 4 bases, V lost 9 bases, and 10 bases had no gene match. This CDR3 has 14 amino acids.

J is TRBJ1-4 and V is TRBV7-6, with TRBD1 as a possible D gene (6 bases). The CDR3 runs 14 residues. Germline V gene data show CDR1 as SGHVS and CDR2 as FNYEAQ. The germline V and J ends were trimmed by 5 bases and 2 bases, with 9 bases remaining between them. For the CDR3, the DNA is TGTGCCAGCAGCCGGGGGCTCACTAATGAAAAACTGTTTTTT. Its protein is CASSRGLTNEKLFF.